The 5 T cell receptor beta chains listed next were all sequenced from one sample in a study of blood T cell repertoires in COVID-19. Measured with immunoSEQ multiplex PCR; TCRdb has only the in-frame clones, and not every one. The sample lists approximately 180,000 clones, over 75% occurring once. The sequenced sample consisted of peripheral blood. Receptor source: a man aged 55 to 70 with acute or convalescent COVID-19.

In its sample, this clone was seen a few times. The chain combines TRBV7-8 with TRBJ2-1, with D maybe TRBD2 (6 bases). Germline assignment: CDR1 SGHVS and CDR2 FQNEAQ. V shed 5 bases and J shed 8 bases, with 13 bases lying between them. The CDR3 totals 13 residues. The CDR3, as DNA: TGTGCCAGCAGCCCACCTAGGAGGGATGAGCAGTTCTTC. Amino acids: CASSPPRRDEQFF.

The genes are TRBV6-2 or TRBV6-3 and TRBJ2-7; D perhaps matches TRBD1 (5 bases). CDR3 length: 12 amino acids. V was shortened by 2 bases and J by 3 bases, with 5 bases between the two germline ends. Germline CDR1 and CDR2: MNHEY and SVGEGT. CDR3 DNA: TGTGCCAGCAGTTACCAGGGCTACGAGCAGTACTTC. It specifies CASSYQGYEQYF.

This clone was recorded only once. CDR3 nucleotide sequence: TGTGCCAGCAGCCAAGAATCCAGCGGGAGAAGCTATGAGCAGTTCTTC. Amino acids: CASSQESSGRSYEQFF. The J gene is TRBJ2-1, the V gene TRBV3-1 (or the pseudogene TRBV3-2), with 8 bases fitting TRBD2. The CDR3 contains 16 residues. Per germline, CDR1 LGHDT and CDR2 YNNKEL (reference sequence). The V segment lost 0 bases and the J segment 8 bases; nucleotides outside the gene matches: 9.

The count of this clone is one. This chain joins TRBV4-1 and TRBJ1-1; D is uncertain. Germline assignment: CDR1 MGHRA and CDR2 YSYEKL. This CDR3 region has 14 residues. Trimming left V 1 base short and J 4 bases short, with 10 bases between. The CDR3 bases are TGCGCCAGCAGCCAAGCGGGGATGGTCACTGAAGCTTTCTTT. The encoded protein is CASSQAGMVTEAFF.

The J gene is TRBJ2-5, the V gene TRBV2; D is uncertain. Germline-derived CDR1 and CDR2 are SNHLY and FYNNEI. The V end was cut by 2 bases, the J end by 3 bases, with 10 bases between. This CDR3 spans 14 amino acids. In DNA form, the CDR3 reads TGTGCCAGCAGTGAAAGTCTACCAAAAGAGACCCAGTACTTC. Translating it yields CASSESLPKETQYF.